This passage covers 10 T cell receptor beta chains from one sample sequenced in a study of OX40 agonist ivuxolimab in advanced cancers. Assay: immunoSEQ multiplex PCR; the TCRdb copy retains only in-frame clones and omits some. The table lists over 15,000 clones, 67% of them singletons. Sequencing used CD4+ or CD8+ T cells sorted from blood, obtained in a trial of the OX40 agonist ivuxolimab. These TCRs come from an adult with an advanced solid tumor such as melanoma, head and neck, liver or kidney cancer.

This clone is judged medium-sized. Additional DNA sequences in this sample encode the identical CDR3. This chain's CDR3 is CASSVEDSGYEQYF. In nucleotides, the CDR3 is TGTGCCAGCAGCGTAGAAGATAGCGGGTACGAGCAGTACTTC. V and J are TRBV9 and TRBJ2-7; TRBD2 matches at 7 bases. CDR3 length: 14 amino acids. With V trimmed by 0 bases and J by 4 bases, 4 bases remained unmatched. Germline V gene data show CDR1 as SGDLS and CDR2 as YYNGEE.

The DNA of the CDR3 is TGTGCCAGCAGTTACAAAGGACAGGGATCAACCCTCCACTTT. The encoded protein is CASSYKGQGSTLHF. V usage is TRBV6-5 and J usage is TRBJ1-6; 8 bases fit TRBD1. V dropped 2 bases and J dropped 14; count of bases not matched to a gene: 8. Germline loops: CDR1 MNHEY, CDR2 SVGAGI. CDR3 length: 14 amino acids.

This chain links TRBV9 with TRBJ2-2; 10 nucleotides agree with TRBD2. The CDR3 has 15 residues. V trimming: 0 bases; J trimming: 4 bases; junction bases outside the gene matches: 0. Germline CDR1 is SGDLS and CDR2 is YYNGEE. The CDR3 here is CASSVVAGGTGELFF. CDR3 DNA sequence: TGTGCCAGCAGCGTAGTAGCGGGAGGCACCGGGGAGCTGTTTTTT.

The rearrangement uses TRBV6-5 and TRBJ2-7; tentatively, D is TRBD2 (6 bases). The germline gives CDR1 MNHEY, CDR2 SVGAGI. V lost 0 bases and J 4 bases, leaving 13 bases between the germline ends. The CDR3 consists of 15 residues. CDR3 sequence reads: CASSYSSGRAYEQYF. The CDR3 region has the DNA TGTGCCAGCAGTTACTCTAGCGGCCGGGCGTACGAGCAGTACTTC.

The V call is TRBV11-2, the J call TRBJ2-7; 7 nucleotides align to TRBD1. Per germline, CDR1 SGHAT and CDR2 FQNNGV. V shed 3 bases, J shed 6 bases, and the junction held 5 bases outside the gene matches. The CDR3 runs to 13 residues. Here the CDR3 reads CASSFSGTVEQYF. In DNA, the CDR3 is TGTGCCAGCAGCTTCTCGGGGACAGTCGAGCAGTACTTC. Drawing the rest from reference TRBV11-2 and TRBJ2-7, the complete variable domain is EAGVAQSPRYKIIEKRQSVAFWCNPISGHATLYWYQQILGQGPKLLIQFQNNGVVDDSQLPKDRFSAERLKGVDSTLKIQPAKLEDSAVYLCASSFSGTVEQYFGPGTRLTVT.

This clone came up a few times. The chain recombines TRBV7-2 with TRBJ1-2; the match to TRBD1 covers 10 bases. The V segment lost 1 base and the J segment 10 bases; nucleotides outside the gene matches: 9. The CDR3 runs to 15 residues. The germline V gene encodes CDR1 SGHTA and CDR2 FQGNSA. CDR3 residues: CASSLDWGQGLDYTF. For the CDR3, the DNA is TGTGCCAGCAGCTTAGACTGGGGACAGGGGTTAGACTACACCTTC.

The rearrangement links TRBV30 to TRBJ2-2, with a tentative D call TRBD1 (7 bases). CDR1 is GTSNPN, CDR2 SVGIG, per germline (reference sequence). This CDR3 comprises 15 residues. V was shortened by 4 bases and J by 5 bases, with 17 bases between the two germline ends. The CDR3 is CAWKPQGRETGELFF. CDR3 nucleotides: TGTGCCTGGAAACCACAGGGGCGGGAAACCGGGGAGCTGTTTTTT.

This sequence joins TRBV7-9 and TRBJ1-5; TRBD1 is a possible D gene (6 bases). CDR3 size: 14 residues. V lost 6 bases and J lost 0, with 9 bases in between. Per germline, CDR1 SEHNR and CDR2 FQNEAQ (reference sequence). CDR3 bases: TGTGCCAGCAGTAAAGGGGGTAGCAATCAGCCCCAGCATTTT. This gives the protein CASSKGGSNQPQHF.

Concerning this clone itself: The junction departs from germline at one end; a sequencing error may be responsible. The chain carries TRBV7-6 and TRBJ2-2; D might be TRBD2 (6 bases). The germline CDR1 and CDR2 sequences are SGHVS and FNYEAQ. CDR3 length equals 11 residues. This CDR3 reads CASIRGGELFF. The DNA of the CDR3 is TGTGCGAGCATTCGGGGGGGGGAGCTGTTTTTT. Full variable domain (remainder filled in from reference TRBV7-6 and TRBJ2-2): GAGVSQSPRYKVTKRGQDVALRCDPISGHVSLYWYRQALGQGPEFLTYFNYEAQQDKSGLPNDRFSAERPEGSISTLTIQRTEQRDSAMYRCASIRGGELFFGEGSRLTVL.

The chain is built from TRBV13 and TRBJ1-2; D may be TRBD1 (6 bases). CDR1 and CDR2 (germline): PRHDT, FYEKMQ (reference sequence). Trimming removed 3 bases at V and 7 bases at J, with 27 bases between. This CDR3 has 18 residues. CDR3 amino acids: CASSFGTSYRVDIAGYTF. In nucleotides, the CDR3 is TGTGCCAGCAGCTTCGGAACTTCTTACAGGGTGGATATCGCTGGCTACACCTTC.